The 32 T cell receptor beta chains reported below all come from one sample, sequenced in a study of tumor-infiltrating lymphocytes in localized non-small cell lung cancer. The table came from immunoSEQ multiplex PCR; TCRdb's copy has only in-frame clones and leaves some out. The sample yields around 15,000 clones, 69% seen once. The sequencing input was lung tumor tissue. The receptors stem from a human donor with non-small cell lung cancer.

V usage is TRBV11-1 and J usage is TRBJ2-7; 11 bases are a match to TRBD2. V dropped 5 bases and J dropped 0; count of bases not matched to a gene: 9. The CDR3 sequence is 17 residues long. Looked up from germline, CDR1 is SGHAT and CDR2 is FQDESV (reference sequence). This CDR3 is CASSLGTSGYPSYEQYF. CDR3 in DNA: TGTGCCAGCAGCCTCGGGACTAGCGGATACCCCTCCTACGAGCAGTACTTC.

This clone is a singleton in its sample. The chain recombines TRBV28 with TRBJ1-1, with D tentatively TRBD1 (5 bases). V lost 5 bases and J 4 bases, leaving 8 bases between the germline ends. Germline V lookup: CDR1 MDHEN, CDR2 SYDVKM. CDR3 length: 12 residues. This CDR3 is CASSAGSTEAFF. The CDR3 nucleotides are TGTGCCAGCAGTGCAGGGTCCACTGAAGCTTTCTTT.

The chain is built from TRBV30 and TRBJ2-1; D unclear. Germline V gene data show CDR1 as GTSNPN and CDR2 as SVGIG (reference sequence). The CDR3 spans 12 residues. V lost 3 bases, J lost 10 bases, and 13 bases lay in between. The CDR3 loop reads CAWSARYGEQFF. CDR3 nucleotide sequence: TGTGCCTGGAGCGCCAGGTACGGAGAGCAGTTCTTC.

CDR3 in DNA: TGTGCCAGCAGCCAACTGAGGCTGGGAGTCACAGATACGCAGTATTTT. It yields the protein CASSQLRLGVTDTQYF. The chain employs TRBV14 and TRBJ2-3; TRBD2 is a possible D gene (5 bases). The CDR3 is 16 amino acids. The ends were cut back, 2 bases at V and 2 bases at J, with 14 bases in the middle. Germline V lookup: CDR1 SGHDN, CDR2 FVKESK.

This sequence joins TRBV5-4 and TRBJ2-7; 7 positions match TRBD2. Germline CDR1 SGHNT, CDR2 YYREEE (reference sequence). With V trimmed by 4 bases and J by 2 bases, 3 bases remained unmatched. This CDR3 region has 13 residues. The CDR3 loop is CASSPRGAYEQYF. CDR3 coding DNA: TGTGCCAGCAGCCCTCGGGGGGCCTACGAGCAGTACTTC.

The chain is built from TRBV6-1 and TRBJ1-1; possibly TRBD1 for D (6 bases). The CDR3 is 15 amino acids. Germline V gene data show CDR1 as MNHNS and CDR2 as SASEGT. V gave up 3 bases and J gave up 1 base, with 12 bases separating them. For the CDR3, the DNA is TGTGCCAGCAGTGACACAGGGAGAAAGAACACTGAAGCTTTCTTT. The encoded protein is CASSDTGRKNTEAFF.

This clone was recorded a few times. The chain employs TRBV27 and TRBJ2-1, with D perhaps matching TRBD1 or TRBD2 (5 bases each). The CDR3 is made up of 14 amino acids. Germline CDR1 is MNHEY and CDR2 is SMNVEV (reference sequence). With 2 bases removed from V and 0 bases from J, the gap between germline ends came to 5 bases. CDR3 protein: CASSLGGSYNEQFF. As DNA, the CDR3 is TGTGCCAGCAGTTTAGGGGGCTCCTACAATGAGCAGTTCTTC.

In regard to this clone: This specimen includes other DNA sequences encoding the same CDR3. DNA for the CDR3: TGTGCCAGCAGCCAAGTCGCCAATACGCAGTATTTT. Translated: CASSQVANTQYF. The chain joins TRBV14 to TRBJ2-3; D gene unclear. The germline V gene encodes CDR1 SGHDN and CDR2 FVKESK. The CDR3 is 12 amino acids. V shed 1 base and J shed 7 bases, with 6 bases lying between them.

This clone appeared once. The chain has TRBV5-1 and TRBJ2-3; D possibly matches TRBD1 or TRBD2 (6 bases each). Germline CDR1 SGHRS, CDR2 YFSETQ. V was pared by 2 bases and J by 8 bases, with 18 bases between. The CDR3 is 15 amino acids. The CDR3 sequence is CASSLTGADMGTQYF. CDR3 sequence (DNA): TGCGCCAGCAGCTTAACGGGGGCTGATATGGGTACGCAGTATTTT.

Only a few counts were recorded for this clone. V usage is TRBV18 and J usage is TRBJ2-3; D remains ambiguous. The CDR3 contains 13 residues. The V gene lost 2 bases and the J gene lost 4 bases, with 7 bases spanning the gap. Germline values: CDR1 KGHSH, CDR2 LQKENI. The CDR3 is CASSPELADTQYF. The CDR3 region has the DNA TGTGCCAGCTCACCAGAGCTCGCAGATACGCAGTATTTT.

The chain's CDR3 is CASSSGQGAVYEQYF. DNA for the CDR3: TGTGCCAGCAGTTCAGGACAGGGGGCCGTCTACGAGCAGTACTTC. V usage is TRBV27 and J usage is TRBJ2-7, with 11 bases lining up with TRBD1. The CDR3 consists of 15 residues. Germline V lookup: CDR1 MNHEY, CDR2 SMNVEV (reference sequence). J lost 3 bases, V lost 4 bases, and 5 bases had no gene match.

This chain joins TRBV6-4 and TRBJ2-1; TRBD2 matches 9 bases. The CDR3 contains 15 residues. The ends lost 8 bases at V and 6 bases at J; junction bases unmatched: 11. Germline V gene lookup returns CDR1 MRHNA and CDR2 SNTAGT. As DNA, the CDR3 is TGTGCCAGCGGACAAATAGCGGGAGCTTCCAATGAGCAGTTCTTC. Protein product: CASGQIAGASNEQFF.

This clone was observed a few times. The chain has TRBV15 and TRBJ2-2, with TRBD2 identical over 8 bases. Germline CDR1 and CDR2: LNHNV and YYDKDF (reference sequence). CDR3 length equals 15 residues. V trimming: 3 bases; J trimming: 3 bases; junction bases outside the gene matches: 3. Here the CDR3 reads CATSSGRADTGELFF. The CDR3 DNA is TGTGCCACCAGCAGCGGGAGGGCCGACACCGGGGAGCTGTTTTTT.

Written as DNA, the CDR3 is TGTGCCAGCAACCCCTCTAGCAGGAATAACAATGAGCAGTTCTTC. Its protein is CASNPSSRNNNEQFF. This chain links TRBV9 with TRBJ2-1; a possible D gene is TRBD2 (5 bases). This CDR3 is built from 15 residues. V lost 6 bases and J lost 5, with 18 bases in between. Germline V gene data show CDR1 as SGDLS and CDR2 as YYNGEE. Looking up the rest from reference TRBV9 and TRBJ2-1 gives the full variable domain: DSGVTQTPKHLITATGQRVTLRCSPRSGDLSVYWYQQSLDQGLQFLIQYYNGEERAKGNILERFSAQQFPDLHSELNLSSLELGDSALYFCASNPSSRNNNEQFFGPGTRLTVL.

In this sample, this clone turned up a few times. This chain joins TRBV14 and TRBJ2-7, with 8 bases fitting TRBD1. This CDR3 is built from 13 residues. With V trimmed by 5 bases and J by 9 bases, 9 bases remained unmatched. Germline V lookup: CDR1 SGHDN, CDR2 FVKESK. The CDR3 bases are TGTGCCAGCAGCGAGGGACAGGAGCTGTGGCAGTACTTC. Translated: CASSEGQELWQYF.

Only a few counts were recorded for this clone. The V call is TRBV7-6, the J call TRBJ2-2; tentatively, D is TRBD1 or TRBD2 (5 bases each). Trimming removed 0 bases from V and 1 base from J, with 6 bases in between. Germline V gives CDR1 SGHVS, CDR2 FNYEAQ. The CDR3 has 15 amino acids. The CDR3 DNA reads TGTGCCAGCAGCTTAGCGGGGGTGAACACCGGGGAGCTGTTTTTT. Its translation: CASSLAGVNTGELFF.

This clone turned up a few times. The rearrangement links TRBV7-2 to TRBJ1-1, with D uncertain. From germline, CDR1 is SGHTA and CDR2 FQGNSA. V lost 10 bases and J 4 bases, leaving 16 bases between the germline ends. The CDR3 is 13 amino acids. CDR3 loop: CATLRSFATEAFF. The CDR3 DNA sequence: TGTGCCACGCTACGGTCCTTCGCCACTGAAGCTTTCTTT.

In nucleotides, the CDR3 is TGCAGTGCGGAAGGACAAGGGGAGCAGTACTTC. Its protein is CSAEGQGEQYF. The rearrangement uses TRBV20-1 and TRBJ2-7; the D gene is possibly TRBD1 (5 bases). Germline V gene data show CDR1 as DFQATT and CDR2 as SNEGSKA (reference sequence). This CDR3 has 11 residues. Deletions cut 6 bases from V and 7 bases from J, with 13 bases between.

This clone has just one count. This chain connects TRBV4-3 to TRBJ2-1, with 10 bases aligning to TRBD2. Germline lookup yields CDR1 LGHNA and CDR2 YSLEER. The CDR3 is made up of 16 amino acids. With 0 bases clipped from V and 7 bases from J, the junction kept 6 bases outside the gene matches. CDR3 coding DNA: TGCGCCAGCAGCCAAGAAGTCGGAGCGGGAGGGAATGAGCAGTTCTTC. This sequence encodes CASSQEVGAGGNEQFF.

This clone was counted only a few times. The chain is built from TRBV9 and TRBJ2-5, with D possibly being TRBD1 or TRBD2 (7 bases each). V was pared by 5 bases and J by 4 bases, with 18 bases between. Per germline, CDR1 SGDLS and CDR2 YYNGEE. This CDR3 comprises 15 residues. DNA for the CDR3: TGTGCCAGCAGTGCGGACAGGCCGGGGGGAGAGACCCAGTACTTC. Translated: CASSADRPGGETQYF.

This chain connects TRBV5-1 to TRBJ2-1; TRBD1 matches at 11 bases. This CDR3 contains 17 residues. The V segment lost 3 bases and the J segment 6 bases; nucleotides outside the gene matches: 11. Germline V CDR1 and CDR2: SGHRS, YFSETQ. The CDR3: CASSSLPGTGGGNEQFF. The CDR3 DNA reads TGCGCCAGCAGCTCCCTTCCTGGGACAGGGGGAGGCAATGAGCAGTTCTTC.

This clone was observed a single time. This chain uses TRBV2 with TRBJ2-1, with D perhaps matching TRBD1 or TRBD2 (5 bases each). Germline CDR1 SNHLY, CDR2 FYNNEI. This CDR3 region has 16 residues. V dropped 6 bases and J dropped 3 bases, with 18 bases sitting between them. CDR3 amino acids: CASRIRDLALYNEQFF. Here the CDR3 DNA reads TGTGCCAGCAGAATCCGGGACCTAGCCCTCTACAATGAGCAGTTCTTC.

The chain carries TRBV5-1 and TRBJ2-1, with TRBD2 matching over 7 bases. From germline, CDR1 is SGHRS and CDR2 YFSETQ. V trimming: 4 bases; J trimming: 4 bases; junction bases outside the gene matches: 5. CDR3 length: 14 residues. The CDR3 sequence: CASSPSSGYNEQFF. CDR3 in DNA: TGCGCCAGCAGCCCCTCTAGCGGTTACAATGAGCAGTTCTTC.

The chain carries TRBV15 and TRBJ1-1; no clear D. CDR3 length: 13 residues. Trimming pared 2 bases from V and 1 base from J, leaving 5 bases between. Germline V gene lookup returns CDR1 LNHNV and CDR2 YYDKDF (reference sequence). CDR3 sequence (DNA): TGTGCCACCAGCAGAAAGTCGAACACTGAAGCTTTCTTT. This encodes CATSRKSNTEAFF.

The chain has TRBV9 and TRBJ2-5, with 8 positions matching TRBD1. The CDR3 extends over 17 amino acids. J was trimmed by 2 bases and V by 0 bases; bases with no gene match: 9. The germline V gene encodes CDR1 SGDLS and CDR2 YYNGEE. CDR3 loop: CASSVGRTGKVQETQYF. CDR3 in DNA: TGTGCCAGCAGCGTAGGGAGGACAGGGAAAGTACAAGAGACCCAGTACTTC.

The J gene is TRBJ1-2, the V gene TRBV5-4; D remains unclear. The CDR3 loop spans 13 amino acids. Germline loops: CDR1 SGHNT, CDR2 YYREEE (reference sequence). V shed 1 base and J shed 5 bases, with 9 bases lying between them. Here the CDR3 reads CASSLSPRYGYTF. The CDR3 bases are TGTGCCAGCAGCTTGTCGCCTAGGTATGGCTACACCTTC.

The V call is TRBV19, the J call TRBJ1-2; weak D call: TRBD1 (5 bases). Germline V gene lookup returns CDR1 LNHDA and CDR2 SQIVND (reference sequence). The CDR3 contains 14 residues. The germline V and J ends were trimmed by 0 bases and 4 bases, with 9 bases remaining between them. DNA for the CDR3: TGTGCCAGTAGTATAGAAGGGGACCGCTATGGCTACACCTTC. It encodes CASSIEGDRYGYTF.

The CDR3 nucleotides read TGTGCCAGCAGCTTAGGCCTGCCGGGGGCCAGCTCTGGAAACACCATATATTTT. Translation: CASSLGLPGASSGNTIYF. V and J are TRBV13 and TRBJ1-3, with D possibly being TRBD1 (6 bases). The CDR3 length is 18 residues. CDR1 and CDR2 (germline): PRHDT, FYEKMQ (reference sequence). V lost 0 bases and J 0 bases, leaving 15 bases between the germline ends.

The chain employs TRBV28 and TRBJ2-5, with D possibly being TRBD1 (6 bases). This CDR3 has 14 residues. Germline CDR1 reads MDHEN; CDR2 reads SYDVKM. V lost 6 bases, J lost 2 bases, and 13 bases lay in between. CDR3: CASRPYRVQETQYF. CDR3 in DNA: TGTGCCAGCAGGCCGTACAGGGTACAAGAGACCCAGTACTTC.

By proportion, this clone is medium-sized. The chain couples TRBV11-3 to TRBJ2-3; no reliable D call. V lost 3 bases and J lost 13, with 20 bases in between. Germline values: CDR1 SGHNT, CDR2 YENEEA. The CDR3 sequence is 14 residues long. The CDR3 here is CASSLGVADSTKYF. DNA of the CDR3: TGTGCCAGCAGCTTGGGTGTTGCTGACTCTACCAAGTATTTT.

The chain recombines TRBV27 with TRBJ2-7; D gene unclear. The germline CDR1 and CDR2 sequences are MNHEY and SMNVEV (reference sequence). The CDR3 length is 14 residues. The ends were cut back, 6 bases at V and 2 bases at J, with 14 bases in the middle. The CDR3 loop reads CASRQKFYPYEQYF. CDR3 nucleotide sequence: TGTGCCAGCAGACAAAAGTTCTACCCCTACGAGCAGTACTTC.

The rearrangement links TRBV5-6 to TRBJ1-1; 10 positions agree with TRBD1. Germline-derived CDR1 and CDR2 are SGHDT and YYEEEE. The length of the CDR3 is 15 residues. Unmatched junction bases numbered 13, after V lost 3 bases and J lost 11 bases. This CDR3 reads CASSSIDRGRGRAFF. CDR3 nucleotides: TGTGCCAGCAGCTCTATTGACAGGGGGCGCGGTCGGGCTTTCTTT. Variable domain in full (rest from reference TRBV5-6 and TRBJ1-1): DAGVTQSPTHLIKTRGQQVTLRCSPKSGHDTVSWYQQALGQGPQFIFQYYEEEERQRGNFPDRFSGHQFPNYSSELNVNALLLGDSALYLCASSSIDRGRGRAFFGQGTRLTVV.